The 31 T cell receptor beta chains presented below share a single source sample, sequenced in a study of cytomegalovirus exposure and HLA in healthy donors. The PCR ran on 60 Vbeta and 13 Jbeta primers. The data were produced by immunoSEQ multiplex PCR, yet TCRdb's version contains in-frame clones alone and is incomplete. The data show 140,000 or so clones, approximately 9% seen once. Sequencing was performed on PBMCs. These receptors originate from a male donor in good health and CMV-seronegative.

This clone was observed a handful of times. The chain employs TRBV7-2 and TRBJ1-4, with 7 bases aligning to TRBD1. CDR1 is SGHTA and CDR2 is FQGNSA in the germline V gene. This CDR3 region has 15 residues. The trim removed 5 bases at V and 7 bases at J, leaving 10 bases unmatched. The CDR3 sequence: CASSAQTGPSEKLFF. CDR3 DNA sequence: TGTGCCAGCAGCGCCCAGACAGGGCCAAGTGAAAAACTGTTTTTT.

This clone was observed a handful of times. V is TRBV6-5 and J is TRBJ2-2, with D tentatively TRBD1 (6 bases). The CDR3 covers 14 residues. The V gene's germline CDR1 is MNHEY and CDR2 SVGAGI. V was clipped by 6 bases and J by 8 bases, with 16 bases between them. The CDR3 is CASSLTPGAGELFF. The CDR3 DNA sequence: TGTGCCAGCAGCCTAACCCCAGGGGCGGGGGAGCTGTTTTTT.

This chain connects TRBV30 to TRBJ1-2, with TRBD1 identical over 7 bases. Trimming removed 0 bases from V and 6 bases from J; junction bases left unmatched: 7. Germline V lookup: CDR1 GTSNPN, CDR2 SVGIG (reference sequence). This CDR3 comprises 14 residues. CDR3 amino acids: CAWSVDRPWHGYTF. Written as DNA, the CDR3 is TGTGCCTGGAGTGTGGACAGGCCCTGGCATGGCTACACCTTC.

This clone has only a few counts. The chain uses TRBV7-9 and TRBJ2-7; the match to TRBD2 covers 12 bases. There are 18 residues in the CDR3. Germline V CDR1 and CDR2: SEHNR, FQNEAQ (reference sequence). The junction had 11 bases not matched to a gene; V was cut back by 5 bases and J by 0 bases. CDR3 DNA: TGTGCCAGCAGCCCGCGGACTAGCGGGGATTTAAACTCCTACGAGCAGTACTTC. Translated: CASSPRTSGDLNSYEQYF.

This chain uses TRBV5-6 with TRBJ1-2; D may be TRBD1 (5 bases). CDR1 and CDR2 from the germline V gene are SGHDT and YYEEEE. CDR3 size: 15 residues. V was shortened by 4 bases and J by 5 bases, with 18 bases between the two germline ends. CDR3 residues: CASSRPGGAVYGYTF. For the CDR3, the DNA is TGTGCCAGCAGCCGTCCCGGAGGGGCGGTGTATGGCTACACCTTC.

There are a few counts of this clone. J is TRBJ2-1 and V is TRBV7-9; D is unclear. V was trimmed by 3 bases and J by 4 bases, leaving 7 bases between them. Germline loops: CDR1 SEHNR, CDR2 FQNEAQ (reference sequence). CDR3 length equals 13 residues. The CDR3 reads CASSFLPYNEQFF. The CDR3 nucleotides read TGTGCCAGCAGCTTCCTCCCTTACAATGAGCAGTTCTTC.

This clone was seen a few times. The chain joins TRBV6-6 to TRBJ1-1; TRBD1 agrees at 9 bases. CDR3 length: 15 amino acids. J was trimmed by 1 base and V by 4 bases; bases with no gene match: 4. Germline V gene sequence: CDR1 MNHNY, CDR2 SVGAGI (reference sequence). CDR3 bases: TGTGCCAGCAGTTCCCCGGGACAGGGGAACACTGAAGCTTTCTTT. Translating it yields CASSSPGQGNTEAFF.

There are a few counts of this clone. The chain is built from TRBV7-2 and TRBJ1-2; no clear D. V was trimmed by 6 bases and J by 1 base, leaving 15 bases between them. CDR3 length: 15 amino acids. Looked up from germline, CDR1 is SGHTA and CDR2 is FQGNSA. CDR3: CASSYPGNFNYGYTF. DNA for the CDR3: TGTGCCAGCAGTTATCCAGGAAATTTTAACTATGGCTACACCTTC.

This clone has just a few counts. The chain links TRBV28 to TRBJ1-1; TRBD1 is a possible D gene (5 bases). Trimming stripped 3 bases from V and 7 bases from J, with 9 bases between. Germline V lookup: CDR1 MDHEN, CDR2 SYDVKM. The CDR3 sequence is 12 residues long. The CDR3 coding sequence is TGTGCCAGCAGTTTGGGGGGGGTTGAAGCTTTCTTT. It codes for CASSLGGVEAFF.

This chain uses TRBV7-6 with TRBJ2-3; D unclear. The CDR3 spans 15 residues. V gave up 1 base and J gave up 2 bases, with 10 bases separating them. The germline gives CDR1 SGHVS, CDR2 FNYEAQ. Written as DNA, the CDR3 is TGTGCCAGCAGCTTAGTTCAGACAAACACAGATACGCAGTATTTT. It codes for CASSLVQTNTDTQYF.

Turning to this clone: Here the CDR3 omits its conserved ending phenylalanine or tryptophan, so a read error is the likely source. The CDR3 loop reads CASSLLAENTGELFV. The DNA of the CDR3 is TGTGCCAGCAGCTTATTGGCAGAGAACACCGGGGAGCTGTTTGTT. V is TRBV7-9 and J is TRBJ2-2, with D unresolved. Germline V gene data show CDR1 as SEHNR and CDR2 as FQNEAQ (reference sequence). Trimming removed 2 bases from V and 1 base from J, with 8 bases in between. The CDR3 totals 15 residues.

This clone was observed a few times. The J gene is TRBJ1-4, the V gene TRBV7-9, with D perhaps matching TRBD1 (5 bases). The CDR3 has 14 amino acids. V lost 2 bases and J 11 bases, leaving 15 bases between the germline ends. The germline V gene encodes CDR1 SEHNR and CDR2 FQNEAQ (reference sequence). CDR3 DNA: TGTGCCAGCAGCTTAAGCCAGGGATTGGGGAAACTGTTTTTT. It is translated as CASSLSQGLGKLFF. Complete variable domain (other parts from reference TRBV7-9 and TRBJ1-4): DTGVSQNPRHKITKRGQNVTFRCDPISEHNRLYWYRQTLGQGPEFLTYFQNEAQLEKSRLLSDRFSAERPKGSFSTLEIQRTEQGDSAMYLCASSLSQGLGKLFFGSGTQLSVL.

The V gene is TRBV10-3, the J gene TRBJ2-2; 8 bases map to TRBD1. Per germline, CDR1 ENHRY and CDR2 SYGVKD. V dropped 3 bases and J dropped 9; count of bases not matched to a gene: 12. The CDR3 has 16 amino acids. The CDR3 protein is CAISDVGTGPVRELFF. The CDR3 DNA follows: TGTGCCATCAGTGATGTCGGGACAGGTCCCGTCCGGGAGCTGTTTTTT.

This sequence joins TRBV9 and TRBJ2-3; D ambiguous. This CDR3 has 15 amino acids. Trimming took 0 bases from V and 0 from J, leaving 8 bases between them. Germline V gene sequence: CDR1 SGDLS, CDR2 YYNGEE. The CDR3 here is CASSVVANSTDTQYF. In nucleotides, the CDR3 is TGTGCCAGCAGCGTAGTTGCGAATAGCACAGATACGCAGTATTTT.

This chain joins TRBV4-3 and TRBJ2-7; 12 bases match TRBD1. V gave up 0 bases and J gave up 4 bases; unmatched junction bases: 10. The CDR3 covers 18 residues. Germline-derived CDR1 and CDR2 are LGHNA and YSLEER. CDR3 region: CASSQDILSGQGAYEQYF. The CDR3 DNA follows: TGCGCCAGCAGCCAAGATATTCTCTCGGGACAGGGGGCTTACGAGCAGTACTTC.

This clone was detected a few times. The chain employs TRBV4-2 and TRBJ2-2, with 10 bases fitting TRBD2. J was trimmed by 1 base and V by 2 bases; bases with no gene match: 22. Germline loops: CDR1 LGHNA, CDR2 YNFKEQ. CDR3 length equals 23 residues. The CDR3 protein is CASSQPGLARTEGEKGNTGELFF. The CDR3 DNA sequence: TGTGCCAGCAGCCAACCGGGACTAGCGCGGACCGAAGGAGAGAAGGGGAACACCGGGGAGCTGTTTTTT.

The chain has TRBV7-6 and TRBJ2-7; possible D gene TRBD2, 5 bases. The germline V gene encodes CDR1 SGHVS and CDR2 FNYEAQ. The CDR3 runs 17 residues. The V gene lost 0 bases and the J gene lost 1 base, with 16 bases spanning the gap. This CDR3 reads CASSLAAPGIGSYEQYF. The CDR3 nucleotides are TGTGCCAGCAGCTTAGCAGCACCGGGGATAGGGTCCTACGAGCAGTACTTC.

In this sample, this clone turned up a few times. V is TRBV28 and J is TRBJ1-1; TRBD1 matches 8 bases. The CDR3 is 15 amino acids. CDR1 is MDHEN, CDR2 SYDVKM, per germline. V was clipped by 6 bases and J by 1 base; unmatched bases: 7. CDR3 in DNA: TGTGCCAGCAGCCCTGGACAGGGAGCGAACACTGAAGCTTTCTTT. Protein sequence: CASSPGQGANTEAFF.

In this sample, this clone turned up a few times. CDR3 bases: TGCAGCGTTGATGCAGGACTAGTAGGAGAGACCCAGTACTTC. Protein sequence: CSVDAGLVGETQYF. The chain uses TRBV29-1 and TRBJ2-5, with 7 bases that match TRBD2. This CDR3 is built from 14 residues. The ends lost 3 bases at V and 4 bases at J; junction bases unmatched: 8. Germline CDR1 reads SQVTM; CDR2 reads ANQGSEA.

This clone was counted between two and nine times. V is TRBV7-2 and J is TRBJ1-2; unclear D gene. This CDR3 spans 13 amino acids. From germline, CDR1 is SGHTA and CDR2 FQGNSA. V lost 1 base, J lost 5 bases, and 8 bases lay in between. The CDR3 DNA sequence: TGTGCCAGCAGCTTAGAATGGCGGTATGGCTACACCTTC. It codes for CASSLEWRYGYTF.

This chain connects TRBV4-2 to TRBJ2-5, with TRBD1 as a possible D gene (6 bases). The CDR3 has 15 residues. Germline V gene sequence: CDR1 LGHNA, CDR2 YNFKEQ. V dropped 0 bases and J dropped 0 bases, with 8 bases sitting between them. The CDR3 nucleotides are TGTGCCAGCAGCCAAGAGGGACACAACCAAGAGACCCAGTACTTC. It codes for CASSQEGHNQETQYF.

Only a few counts were recorded for this clone. This chain connects TRBV5-8 to TRBJ2-1; a possible D gene is TRBD2 (7 bases). V was clipped by 5 bases and J by 8 bases, with 20 bases between them. Germline loops: CDR1 SGHTS, CDR2 YDEGEE. The CDR3 contains 15 residues. CDR3 in DNA: TGTGCCAGCAGTTTCCCTGACAGAGGGGGGGATGAGCAGTTCTTC. Translated, it gives CASSFPDRGGDEQFF. The complete variable domain, with remaining parts taken from reference TRBV5-8 and TRBJ2-1, reads EAGVTQSPTHLIKTRGQQATLRCSPISGHTSVYWYQQALGLGLQFLLWYDEGEERNRGNFPPRFSGRQFPNYSSELNVNALELEDSALYLCASSFPDRGGDEQFFGPGTRLTVL.

The chain carries TRBV10-1 and TRBJ2-7; no reliable D call. The CDR3 contains 14 residues. Trimming took 3 bases from V and 0 from J, leaving 9 bases between them. Germline CDR1 is WNHNN and CDR2 is SYGVQD (reference sequence). The CDR3 loop is CASSDEKNSYEQYF. As DNA, the CDR3 is TGCGCCAGCAGTGATGAGAAAAACTCCTACGAGCAGTACTTC.

This clone was detected a few times. V and J are TRBV5-4 and TRBJ2-1, with D perhaps matching TRBD1 (6 bases). The germline V and J ends were trimmed by 4 bases and 8 bases, with 13 bases remaining between them. CDR1 is SGHNT and CDR2 is YYREEE in the germline V gene (reference sequence). This CDR3 has 13 amino acids. CDR3 nucleotides: TGTGCCAGCAGCGGGGACAATGAGGATGAGCAGTTCTTC. Residues: CASSGDNEDEQFF.

In this sample, this clone turned up a few times. This chain uses TRBV5-6 with TRBJ1-4; D is perhaps TRBD1 (5 bases). Germline CDR1 is SGHDT and CDR2 is YYEEEE. The CDR3 sequence is 15 residues long. V was shortened by 0 bases and J by 6 bases, with 12 bases between the two germline ends. CDR3 loop: CASSLDQGMDEKLFF. In DNA, the CDR3 is TGTGCCAGCAGCTTGGATCAGGGAATGGATGAAAAACTGTTTTTT.

The chain combines TRBV7-9 with TRBJ2-7, with a possible D match to TRBD2 (6 bases). The CDR3 runs to 15 residues. The ends were cut back, 4 bases at V and 2 bases at J, with 15 bases in the middle. Germline values: CDR1 SEHNR, CDR2 FQNEAQ (reference sequence). This CDR3 reads CASSSRDFGAYEQYF. The CDR3 DNA is TGTGCCAGCAGCTCCCGGGACTTTGGGGCCTACGAGCAGTACTTC.

The chain uses TRBV20-1 and TRBJ1-1; D is perhaps TRBD1 (6 bases). This CDR3 contains 10 residues. Germline values: CDR1 DFQATT, CDR2 SNEGSKA (reference sequence). The V end was cut by 5 bases, the J end by 7 bases, with 8 bases between. CDR3 bases: TGCAGTGCTGGACAGCTTGAAGCTTTCTTT. Its translation: CSAGQLEAFF.

This clone was seen more than once but under ten times. The chain couples TRBV6-5 to TRBJ1-1; a possible D gene is TRBD1 (6 bases). This CDR3 has 16 amino acids. Germline V CDR1 and CDR2: MNHEY, SVGAGI. V was shortened by 2 bases and J by 5 bases, with 18 bases between the two germline ends. CDR3 in DNA: TGTGCCAGCAGTTACCCCGTGGGGGGGCGAGGGACTGAAGCTTTCTTT. Translated: CASSYPVGGRGTEAFF.

This clone has just a few counts. This chain uses TRBV6-1 with TRBJ2-3; 8 bases fit TRBD1. The V segment lost 6 bases and the J segment 3 bases; nucleotides outside the gene matches: 8. Germline assignment: CDR1 MNHNS and CDR2 SASEGT. This CDR3 is built from 15 residues. In DNA, the CDR3 is TGTGCCAGCAGAGTGGGCAGGGGGCGTACAGATACGCAGTATTTT. Translated: CASRVGRGRTDTQYF.

This clone showed up just a few times. The rearrangement uses TRBV5-1 and TRBJ2-7, with 8 positions matching TRBD2. V lost 0 bases to trimming and J lost 0 bases; unmatched junction nucleotides: 8. This CDR3 spans 17 amino acids. CDR1 and CDR2 from the germline V gene are SGHRS and YFSETQ. Here the CDR3 DNA reads TGCGCCAGCAGCTTGGAAGCGGGGCGGGAGGTCTCCTACGAGCAGTACTTC. Translating gives CASSLEAGREVSYEQYF.

The table lists this clone with a few counts. The chain carries TRBV6-5 and TRBJ2-5, with TRBD1 as a possible D gene (7 bases). V gave up 4 bases and J gave up 3 bases, with 15 bases separating them. Germline loops: CDR1 MNHEY, CDR2 SVGAGI. The CDR3 spans 15 residues. CDR3 sequence reads: CASSSLTGEEETQYF. CDR3 DNA: TGTGCCAGCAGTTCCCTCACAGGGGAGGAAGAGACCCAGTACTTC.